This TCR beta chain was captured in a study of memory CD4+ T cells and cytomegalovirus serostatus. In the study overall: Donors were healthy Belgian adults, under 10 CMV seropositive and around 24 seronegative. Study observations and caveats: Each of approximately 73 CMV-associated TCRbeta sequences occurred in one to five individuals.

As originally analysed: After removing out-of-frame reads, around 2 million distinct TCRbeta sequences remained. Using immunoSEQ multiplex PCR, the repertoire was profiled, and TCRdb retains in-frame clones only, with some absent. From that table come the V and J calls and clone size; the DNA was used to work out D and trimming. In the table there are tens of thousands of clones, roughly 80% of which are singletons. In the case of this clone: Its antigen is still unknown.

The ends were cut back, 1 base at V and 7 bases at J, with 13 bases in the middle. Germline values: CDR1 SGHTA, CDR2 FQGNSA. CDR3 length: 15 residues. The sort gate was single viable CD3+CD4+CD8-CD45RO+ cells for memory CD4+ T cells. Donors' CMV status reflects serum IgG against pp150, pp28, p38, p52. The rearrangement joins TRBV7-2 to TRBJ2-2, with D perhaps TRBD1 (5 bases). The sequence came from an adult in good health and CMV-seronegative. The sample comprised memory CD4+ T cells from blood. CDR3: CASSLGDRRGGELFF. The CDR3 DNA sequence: TGTGCCAGCAGCTTAGGTGACAGAAGGGGCGGGGAGCTGTTTTTT.